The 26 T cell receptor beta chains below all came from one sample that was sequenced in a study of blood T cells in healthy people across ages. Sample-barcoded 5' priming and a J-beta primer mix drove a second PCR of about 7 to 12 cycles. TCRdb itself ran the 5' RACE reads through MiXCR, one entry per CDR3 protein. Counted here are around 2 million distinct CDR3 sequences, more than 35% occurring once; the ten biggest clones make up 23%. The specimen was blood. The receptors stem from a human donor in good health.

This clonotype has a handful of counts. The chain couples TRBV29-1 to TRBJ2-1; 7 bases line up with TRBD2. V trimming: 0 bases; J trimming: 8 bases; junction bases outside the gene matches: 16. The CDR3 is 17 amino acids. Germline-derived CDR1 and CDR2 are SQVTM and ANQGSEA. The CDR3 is CSVEDMHQRGPPDEQFF. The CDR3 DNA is TGCAGCGTTGAAGATATGCATCAGCGGGGCCCTCCCGATGAGCAGTTCTTC.

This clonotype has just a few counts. The CDR3 region has the DNA TGTGCCAGCACCAGGGGCTGGGAAAAACTGTTTTTT. It yields the protein CASTRGWEKLFF. The chain combines TRBV9 with TRBJ1-4; the D gene is possibly TRBD1 (6 bases). The CDR3 spans 12 residues. Germline values: CDR1 SGDLS, CDR2 YYNGEE. V lost 6 bases to trimming and J lost 8 bases, with 11 bases between them.

The CDR3 reads CASSYPVGGETQYF. CDR3 sequence (DNA): TGTGCCAGCAGTTACCCGGTGGGAGGAGAGACCCAGTACTTC. This chain joins TRBV6-6 and TRBJ2-4, with D possibly being TRBD2 (6 bases). The J call may be incorrect, as the DNA end agrees better with TRBJ2-5. The CDR3 has 14 amino acids. Per germline, CDR1 MNHNY and CDR2 SVGAGI (reference sequence).

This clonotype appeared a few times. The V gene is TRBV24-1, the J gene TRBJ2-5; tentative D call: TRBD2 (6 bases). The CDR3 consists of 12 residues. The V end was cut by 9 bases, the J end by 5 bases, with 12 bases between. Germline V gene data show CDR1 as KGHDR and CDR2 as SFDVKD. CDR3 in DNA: TGTGCCACCCGGGGGTTGACGGAGACCCAGTACTTC. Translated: CATRGLTETQYF.

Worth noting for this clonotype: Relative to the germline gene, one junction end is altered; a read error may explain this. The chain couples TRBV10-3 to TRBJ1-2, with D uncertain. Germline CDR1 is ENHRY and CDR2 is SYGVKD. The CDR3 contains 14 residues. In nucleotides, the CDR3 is TGCGCCATCAGTGAGTCGCTCGGGAATTATGGCTACACCTTC. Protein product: CAISESLGNYGYTF.

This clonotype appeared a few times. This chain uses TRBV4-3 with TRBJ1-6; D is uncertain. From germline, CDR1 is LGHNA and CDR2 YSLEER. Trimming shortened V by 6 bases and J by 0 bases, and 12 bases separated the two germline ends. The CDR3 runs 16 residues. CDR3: CASSPSVSSYNSPLHF. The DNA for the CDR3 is TGCGCCAGCAGTCCAAGTGTGAGCTCCTATAATTCACCCCTCCACTTT.

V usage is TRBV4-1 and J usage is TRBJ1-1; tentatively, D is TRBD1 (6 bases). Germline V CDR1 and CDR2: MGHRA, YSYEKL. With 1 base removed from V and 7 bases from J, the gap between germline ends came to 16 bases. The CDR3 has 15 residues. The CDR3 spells CASSQGDRRPLEAFF. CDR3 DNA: TGCGCCAGCAGCCAAGGAGACAGGAGGCCCCTTGAAGCTTTCTTT.

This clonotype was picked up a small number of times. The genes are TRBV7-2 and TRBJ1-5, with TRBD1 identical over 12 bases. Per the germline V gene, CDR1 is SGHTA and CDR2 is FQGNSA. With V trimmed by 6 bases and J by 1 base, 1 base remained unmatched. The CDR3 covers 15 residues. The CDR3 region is CASRGQGASNQPQHF. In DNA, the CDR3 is TGTGCCAGCAGGGGACAGGGGGCGAGCAATCAGCCCCAGCATTTT.

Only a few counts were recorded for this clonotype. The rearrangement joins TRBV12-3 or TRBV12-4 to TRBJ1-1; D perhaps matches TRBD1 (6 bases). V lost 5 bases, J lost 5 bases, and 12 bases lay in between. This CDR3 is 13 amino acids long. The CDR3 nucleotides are TGTGCCAGCAGTACTTTTAGGGGGACTGAAGCTTTCTTT. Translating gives CASSTFRGTEAFF.

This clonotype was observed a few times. The CDR3 sequence is CSARDNYKETQYF. The CDR3 DNA sequence: TGCAGTGCTAGAGATAACTACAAAGAGACCCAGTACTTC. The genes are TRBV20-1 and TRBJ2-5; D remains ambiguous. V was cut by 0 bases and J by 3 bases, with 8 bases left in between. Germline V lookup: CDR1 DFQATT, CDR2 SNEGSKA (reference sequence). The CDR3 spans 13 residues.

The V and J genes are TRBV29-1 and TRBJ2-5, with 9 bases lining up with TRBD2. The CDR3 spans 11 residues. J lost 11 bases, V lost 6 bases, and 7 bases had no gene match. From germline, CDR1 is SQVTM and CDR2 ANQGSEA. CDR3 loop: CSVGLAREQYF. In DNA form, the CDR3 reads TGCAGCGTGGGACTAGCTAGAGAGCAGTACTTC.

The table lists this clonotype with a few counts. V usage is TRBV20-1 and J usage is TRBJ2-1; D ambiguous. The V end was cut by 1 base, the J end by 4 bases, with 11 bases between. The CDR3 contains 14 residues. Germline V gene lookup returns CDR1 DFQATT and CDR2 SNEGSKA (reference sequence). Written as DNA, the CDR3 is TGCAGTGCTAGAGGTCGGGCAGAATACAATGAGCAGTTCTTC. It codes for CSARGRAEYNEQFF.

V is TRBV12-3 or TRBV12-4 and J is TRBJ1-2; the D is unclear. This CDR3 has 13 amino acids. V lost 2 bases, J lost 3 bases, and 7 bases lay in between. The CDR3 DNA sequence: TGTGCCAGCAGTTTAAGTTCCCACTATGGCTACACCTTC. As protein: CASSLSSHYGYTF.

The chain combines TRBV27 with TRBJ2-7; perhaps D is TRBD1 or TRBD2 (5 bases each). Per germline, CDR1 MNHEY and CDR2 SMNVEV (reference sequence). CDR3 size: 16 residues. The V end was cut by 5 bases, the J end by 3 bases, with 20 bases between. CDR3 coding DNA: TGTGCCAGCAGTGGAAGTTTCGGGGACCTAGTCTACGAGCAGTACTTC. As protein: CASSGSFGDLVYEQYF.

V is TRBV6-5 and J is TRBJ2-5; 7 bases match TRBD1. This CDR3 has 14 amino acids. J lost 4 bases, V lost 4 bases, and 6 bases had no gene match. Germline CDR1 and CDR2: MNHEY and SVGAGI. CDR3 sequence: CASSFIQGTETQYF. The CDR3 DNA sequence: TGTGCCAGCAGTTTCATACAGGGGACAGAGACCCAGTACTTC.

DNA of the CDR3: TGTGCCAGCAGTTTTCGATCCGGATTTAGCAATCAGCCCCAGCATTTT. It codes for CASSFRSGFSNQPQHF. The chain has TRBV12-3 or TRBV12-4 and TRBJ1-5, with D unresolved. Trimming took off 3 bases at V and 0 bases at J, with 12 bases between the two ends. The CDR3 extends over 16 amino acids.

The CDR3 nucleotides are TGTGCCAGCAGCCCCGGACAGGCGGTCACCCTCCACTTT. Amino acid sequence: CASSPGQAVTLHF. The rearrangement uses TRBV7-2 and TRBJ1-6, with 7 positions matching TRBD1. Trimming at V came to 5 bases and at J to 14 bases, leaving 9 bases not matched to a gene. Germline V gene data show CDR1 as SGHTA and CDR2 as FQGNSA. The CDR3 is made up of 13 amino acids.

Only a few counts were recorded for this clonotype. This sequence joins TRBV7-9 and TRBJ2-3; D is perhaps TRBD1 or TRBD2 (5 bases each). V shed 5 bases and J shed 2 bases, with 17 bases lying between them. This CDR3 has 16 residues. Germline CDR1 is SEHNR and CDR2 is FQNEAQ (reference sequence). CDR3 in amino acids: CASSQDSVEDTDTQYF. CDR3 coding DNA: TGTGCCAGCAGCCAAGACAGTGTGGAGGACACAGATACGCAGTATTTT.

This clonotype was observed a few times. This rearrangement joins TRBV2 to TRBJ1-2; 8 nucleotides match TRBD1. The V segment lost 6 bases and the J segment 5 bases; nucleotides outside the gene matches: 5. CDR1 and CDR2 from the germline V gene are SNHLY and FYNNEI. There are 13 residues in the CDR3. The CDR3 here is CASRRGQAYGYTF. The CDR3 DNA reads TGTGCCAGCAGACGGGGACAGGCTTATGGCTACACCTTC.

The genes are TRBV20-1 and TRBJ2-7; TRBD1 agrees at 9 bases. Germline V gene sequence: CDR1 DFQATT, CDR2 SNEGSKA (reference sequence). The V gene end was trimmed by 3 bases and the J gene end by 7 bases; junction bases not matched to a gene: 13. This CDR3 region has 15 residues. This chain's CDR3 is CSASDPGQGLWEQYF. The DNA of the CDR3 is TGCAGTGCTAGCGATCCGGGACAGGGCCTGTGGGAGCAGTACTTC.

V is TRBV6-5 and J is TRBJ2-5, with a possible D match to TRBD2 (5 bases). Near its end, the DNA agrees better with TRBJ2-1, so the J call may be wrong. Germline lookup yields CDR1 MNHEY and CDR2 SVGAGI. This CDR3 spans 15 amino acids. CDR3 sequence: CASSRGVRGQETQFF. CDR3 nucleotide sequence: TGTGCCAGCAGCCGCGGAGTCCGAGGGCAAGAGACCCAGTTCTTC.

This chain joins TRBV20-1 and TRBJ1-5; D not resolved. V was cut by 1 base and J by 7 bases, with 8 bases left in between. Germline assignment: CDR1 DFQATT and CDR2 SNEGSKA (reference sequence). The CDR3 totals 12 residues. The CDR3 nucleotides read TGCAGTGCTAGAGTGTATAGCCAGCCCCAGCATTTT. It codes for CSARVYSQPQHF.

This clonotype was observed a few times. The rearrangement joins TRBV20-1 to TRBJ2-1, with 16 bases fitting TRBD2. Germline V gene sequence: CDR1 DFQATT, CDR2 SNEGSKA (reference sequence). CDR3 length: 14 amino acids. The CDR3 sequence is CGTSGGDLNNEQFF. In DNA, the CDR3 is TGCGGGACTAGCGGGGGGGATTTGAACAATGAGCAGTTCTTC.

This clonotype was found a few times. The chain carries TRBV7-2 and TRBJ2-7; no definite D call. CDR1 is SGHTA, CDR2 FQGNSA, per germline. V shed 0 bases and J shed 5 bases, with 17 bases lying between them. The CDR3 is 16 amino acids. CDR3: CASSLASSAKFNEQYF. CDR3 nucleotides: TGTGCCAGCAGCTTAGCGAGTTCTGCGAAGTTCAACGAGCAGTACTTC. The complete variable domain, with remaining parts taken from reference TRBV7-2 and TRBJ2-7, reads GAGVSQSPSNKVTEKGKDVELRCDPISGHTALYWYRQSLGQGLEFLIYFQGNSAPDKSGLPSDRFSAERTGGSVSTLTIQRTQQEDSAVYLCASSLASSAKFNEQYFGPGTRLTVT.

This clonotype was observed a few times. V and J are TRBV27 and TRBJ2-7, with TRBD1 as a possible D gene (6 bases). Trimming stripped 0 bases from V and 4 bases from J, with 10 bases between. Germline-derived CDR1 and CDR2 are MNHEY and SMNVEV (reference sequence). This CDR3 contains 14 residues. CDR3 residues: CASSLSWQGYEQYF. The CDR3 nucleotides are TGTGCCAGCAGTTTATCTTGGCAGGGGTACGAGCAGTACTTC.

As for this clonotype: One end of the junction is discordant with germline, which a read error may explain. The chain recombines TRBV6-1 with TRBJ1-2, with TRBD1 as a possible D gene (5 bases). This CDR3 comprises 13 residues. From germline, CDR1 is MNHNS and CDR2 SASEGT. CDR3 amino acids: CVSSADSPYGYTF. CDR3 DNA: TGTGTCAGCAGTGCTGACAGTCCCTATGGCTACACCTTC.